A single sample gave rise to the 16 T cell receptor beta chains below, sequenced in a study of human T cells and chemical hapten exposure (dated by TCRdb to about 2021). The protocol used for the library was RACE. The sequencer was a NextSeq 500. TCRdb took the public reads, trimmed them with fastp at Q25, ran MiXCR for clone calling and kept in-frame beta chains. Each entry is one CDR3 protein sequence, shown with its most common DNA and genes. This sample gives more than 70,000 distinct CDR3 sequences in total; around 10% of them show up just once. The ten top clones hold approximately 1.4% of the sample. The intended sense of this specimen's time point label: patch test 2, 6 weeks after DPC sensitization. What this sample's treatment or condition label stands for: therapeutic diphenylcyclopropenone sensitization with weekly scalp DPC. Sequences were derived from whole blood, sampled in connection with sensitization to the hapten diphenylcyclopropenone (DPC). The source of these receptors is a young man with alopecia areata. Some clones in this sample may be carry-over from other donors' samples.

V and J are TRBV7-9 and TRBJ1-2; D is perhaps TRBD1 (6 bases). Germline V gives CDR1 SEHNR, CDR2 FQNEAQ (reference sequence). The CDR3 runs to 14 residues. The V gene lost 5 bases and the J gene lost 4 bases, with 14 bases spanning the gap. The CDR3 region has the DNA TGTGCCAGCAGCATCGGCAGGGGCTCCTATGGCTACACCTTC. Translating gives CASSIGRGSYGYTF.

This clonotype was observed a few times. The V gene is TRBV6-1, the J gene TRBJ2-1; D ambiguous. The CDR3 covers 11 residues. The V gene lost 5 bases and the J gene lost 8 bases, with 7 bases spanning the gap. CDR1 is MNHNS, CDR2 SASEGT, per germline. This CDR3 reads CASSQAYEQFF. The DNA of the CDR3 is TGTGCCAGCAGTCAGGCATATGAGCAGTTCTTC.

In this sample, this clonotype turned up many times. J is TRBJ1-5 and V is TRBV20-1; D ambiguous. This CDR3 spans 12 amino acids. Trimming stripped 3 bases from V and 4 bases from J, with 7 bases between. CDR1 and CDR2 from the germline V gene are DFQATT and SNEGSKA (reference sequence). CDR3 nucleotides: TGCAGTGCTAGCTCCAGAAATCAGCCCCAGCATTTT. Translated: CSASSRNQPQHF.

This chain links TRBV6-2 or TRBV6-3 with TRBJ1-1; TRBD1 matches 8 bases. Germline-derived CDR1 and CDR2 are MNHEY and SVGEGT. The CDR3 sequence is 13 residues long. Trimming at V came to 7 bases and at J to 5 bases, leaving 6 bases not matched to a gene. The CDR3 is CASTQGARTEAFF. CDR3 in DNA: TGTGCCAGCACTCAGGGGGCGCGGACTGAAGCTTTCTTT.

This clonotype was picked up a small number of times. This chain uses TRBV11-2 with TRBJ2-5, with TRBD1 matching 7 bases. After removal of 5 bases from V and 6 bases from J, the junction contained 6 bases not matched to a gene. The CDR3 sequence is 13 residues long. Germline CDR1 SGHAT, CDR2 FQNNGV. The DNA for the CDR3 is TGTGCCAGCAGCCTTGCAGGGGGAAAGACCCAGTACTTC. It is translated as CASSLAGGKTQYF.

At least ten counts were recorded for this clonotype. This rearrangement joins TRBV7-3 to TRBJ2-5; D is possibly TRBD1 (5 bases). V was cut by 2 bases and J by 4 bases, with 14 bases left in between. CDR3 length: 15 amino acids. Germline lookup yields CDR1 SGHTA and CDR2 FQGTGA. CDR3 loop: CASSLGYGAVETQYF. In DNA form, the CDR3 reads TGTGCCAGCAGCTTAGGATATGGGGCCGTAGAGACCCAGTACTTC.

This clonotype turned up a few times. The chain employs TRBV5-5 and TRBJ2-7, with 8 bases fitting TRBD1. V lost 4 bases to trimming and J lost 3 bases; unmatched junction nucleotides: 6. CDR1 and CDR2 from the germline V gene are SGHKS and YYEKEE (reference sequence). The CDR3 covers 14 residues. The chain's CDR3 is CASSPDREFYEQYV. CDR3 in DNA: TGTGCCAGCAGCCCGGACAGGGAATTCTACGAGCAGTACGTC.

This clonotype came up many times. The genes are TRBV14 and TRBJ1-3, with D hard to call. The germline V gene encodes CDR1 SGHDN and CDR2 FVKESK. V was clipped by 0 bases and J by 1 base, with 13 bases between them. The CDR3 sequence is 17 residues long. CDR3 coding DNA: TGTGCCAGCAGCCAAGATCGAGGCACTAGATCTGGAAACACCATATATTTT. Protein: CASSQDRGTRSGNTIYF.

Written as DNA, the CDR3 is TGTGCCAGCAGCCCCCCCGGTTCACCCCTCCACTTT. As protein: CASSPPGSPLHF. The chain joins TRBV7-6 to TRBJ1-6; D is undetermined. This CDR3 has 12 amino acids. Trimming cost V 5 bases and J 9 bases, with 8 bases left between them. The germline gives CDR1 SGHVS, CDR2 FNYEAQ.

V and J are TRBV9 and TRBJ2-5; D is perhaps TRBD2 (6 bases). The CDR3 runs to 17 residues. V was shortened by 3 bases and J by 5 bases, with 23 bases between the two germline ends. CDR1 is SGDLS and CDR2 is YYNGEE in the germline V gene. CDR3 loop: CASSGGRRRGFQETQYF. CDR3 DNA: TGTGCCAGCAGCGGAGGCCGCCGCCGGGGGTTTCAGGAGACCCAGTACTTC.

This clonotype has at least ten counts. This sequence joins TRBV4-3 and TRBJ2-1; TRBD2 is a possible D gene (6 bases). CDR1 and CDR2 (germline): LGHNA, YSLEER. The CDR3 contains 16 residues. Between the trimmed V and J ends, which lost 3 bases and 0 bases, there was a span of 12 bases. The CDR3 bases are TGCGCCAGCAGCCAGAGTCGGGGGAGCTCCTACAATGAGCAGTTCTTC. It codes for CASSQSRGSSYNEQFF.

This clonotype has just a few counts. CDR3 sequence: CASSPKAQGLDQPQHF. As DNA, the CDR3 is TGTGCCAGCAGCCCCAAGGCCCAGGGACTTGATCAGCCCCAGCATTTT. The V gene is TRBV28, the J gene TRBJ1-5, with D possibly matching TRBD1 (5 bases). The CDR3 is 16 amino acids. V was pared by 6 bases and J by 5 bases, with 20 bases between. Germline CDR1 MDHEN, CDR2 SYDVKM.

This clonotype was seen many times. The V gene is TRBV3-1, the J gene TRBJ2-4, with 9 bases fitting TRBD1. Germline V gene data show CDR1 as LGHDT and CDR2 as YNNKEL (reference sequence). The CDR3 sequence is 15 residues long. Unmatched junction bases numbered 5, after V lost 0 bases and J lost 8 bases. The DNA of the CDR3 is TGTGCCAGCAGCCAAGACGGGACAGGGAGGTACATTCAGTACTTC. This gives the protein CASSQDGTGRYIQYF.

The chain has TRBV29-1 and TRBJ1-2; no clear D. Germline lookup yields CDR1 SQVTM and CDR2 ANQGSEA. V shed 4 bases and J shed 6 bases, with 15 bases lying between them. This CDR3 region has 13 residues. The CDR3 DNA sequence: TGCAGCGTTGCGGGCAGAGGGTTTGATGGCTACACCTTC. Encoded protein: CSVAGRGFDGYTF.

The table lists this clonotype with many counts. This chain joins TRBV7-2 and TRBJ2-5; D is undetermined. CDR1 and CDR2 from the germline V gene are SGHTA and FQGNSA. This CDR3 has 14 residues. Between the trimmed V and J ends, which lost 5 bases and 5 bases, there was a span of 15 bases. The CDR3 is CASSLGWGSETQYF. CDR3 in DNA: TGTGCCAGCAGCCTGGGATGGGGTTCTGAGACCCAGTACTTC.

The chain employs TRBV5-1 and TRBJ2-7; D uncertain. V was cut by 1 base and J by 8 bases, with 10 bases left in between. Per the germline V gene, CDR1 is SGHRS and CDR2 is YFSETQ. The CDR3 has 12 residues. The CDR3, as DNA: TGCGCCAGCAGCTTGTCAAGCTTCAAGCAGTACTTC. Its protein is CASSLSSFKQYF.